Listed here are 7 T cell receptor beta chains from one sample, sequenced in a study of human T cells and chemical hapten exposure. Indicated time point: patch test 1, 2 weeks after DPC sensitization. Documented treatment: therapeutic diphenylcyclopropenone sensitization with weekly scalp DPC. A single record per CDR3 protein comes from TCRdb applying MiXCR to the RACE reads. In the table there are about 340,000 distinct CDR3 sequences, around 7% of which are singletons. The specimen was whole blood, collected in connection with sensitization to the hapten diphenylcyclopropenone (DPC). These receptors were taken from a woman younger than 35 with alopecia areata. Some clones in this sample may be carry-over from other donors' samples.

The V call is TRBV12-3 or TRBV12-4, the J call TRBJ2-1, with TRBD1 matching 8 bases. CDR3 length: 12 residues. V was pared by 7 bases and J by 8 bases, with 4 bases of the junction left unmatched. CDR3 loop: CASTNRGYEQFF. The CDR3 DNA is TGTGCCAGCACCAACAGGGGGTATGAGCAGTTCTTC.

The chain links TRBV7-9 to TRBJ1-2; D may be TRBD1 (5 bases). The CDR3 runs to 12 residues. The germline CDR1 and CDR2 sequences are SEHNR and FQNEAQ (reference sequence). V dropped 5 bases and J dropped 10 bases, with 14 bases sitting between them. The CDR3, as DNA: TGTGCCAGCAGCCTTGAGACAGCGCCCTACACCTTC. Protein sequence: CASSLETAPYTF.

The chain joins TRBV15 to TRBJ2-7; a weak D match, TRBD2 (6 bases). The CDR3 is 16 residues long. Germline V gene data show CDR1 as LNHNV and CDR2 as YYDKDF (reference sequence). V was trimmed by 4 bases and J by 7 bases, leaving 23 bases between them. The DNA for the CDR3 is TGTGCCACCAGCACCCTCTCTCCGGGACTCCATGGTGAGCAGTACTTC. This encodes CATSTLSPGLHGEQYF. Using reference TRBV15 and TRBJ2-7 for the parts outside the CDR3, the full variable domain is DAMVIQNPRYQVTQFGKPVTLSCSQTLNHNVMYWYQQKSSQAPKLLFHYYDKDFNNEADTPDNFQSRRPNTSFCFLDIRSPGLGDTAMYLCATSTLSPGLHGEQYFGPGTRLTVT.

CDR3 DNA: TGTGCCAGCAGTCTCGGGGACAGGCCCCAACGGAAAAACATTCAGTACTTC. Protein sequence: CASSLGDRPQRKNIQYF. The chain recombines TRBV7-9 with TRBJ2-4; TRBD1 matches at 8 bases. In germline, CDR1 is SEHNR, CDR2 FQNEAQ (reference sequence). The CDR3 is 17 amino acids. Trimming removed 6 bases from V and 4 bases from J; junction bases left unmatched: 14.

The table lists this clonotype with a count of one. The genes are TRBV12-3 or TRBV12-4 and TRBJ1-2; TRBD1 matches 9 bases. This CDR3 is 14 amino acids long. J was trimmed by 8 bases and V by 4 bases; bases with no gene match: 8. The CDR3 region has the DNA TGTGCCAGCAGTTACCGGGACAGGGTCGGAGGCTACACCTTC. Protein product: CASSYRDRVGGYTF.

The rearrangement uses TRBV5-1 and TRBJ2-5; 9 nucleotides agree with TRBD2. The CDR3 loop spans 15 amino acids. J was trimmed by 4 bases and V by 4 bases; bases with no gene match: 8. Looked up from germline, CDR1 is SGHRS and CDR2 is YFSETQ. The CDR3 region has the DNA TGCGCCAGCAGCGTGATCAATAGCGGGGGAGAGACCCAGTACTTC. Its protein is CASSVINSGGETQYF.

This clonotype was found many times. V is TRBV7-9 and J is TRBJ2-5; D remains unclear. CDR3 length: 14 amino acids. Trimming left V 3 bases short and J 4 bases short, with 12 bases between. Germline values: CDR1 SEHNR, CDR2 FQNEAQ (reference sequence). The CDR3 bases are TGTGCCAGCAGCTTTAGTGTTTCTCGAGAGACCCAGTACTTC. The encoded protein is CASSFSVSRETQYF.